These 16 T cell receptor beta chains were sequenced from one sample in a study of OX40 agonist ivuxolimab in advanced cancers. Here immunoSEQ multiplex PCR was the method, and the copy in TCRdb shows in-frame clones only, minus some. The data contain 95,000 to 100,000 clones, about 80% of them singletons. The source was CD4+ or CD8+ T cells sorted from blood, collected in a trial of the OX40 agonist ivuxolimab. The receptor set was obtained from an adult with an advanced solid tumor such as melanoma, head and neck, liver or kidney cancer.

The V gene is TRBV18, the J gene TRBJ2-7; 11 bases are shared with TRBD2. The CDR3 length is 14 residues. With 4 bases clipped from V and 6 bases from J, the junction kept 5 bases outside the gene matches. CDR1 and CDR2 (germline): KGHSH, LQKENI. The CDR3 protein is CASSLAGGPSEQYF. The CDR3 DNA sequence: TGTGCCAGCTCACTAGCGGGAGGGCCCTCCGAGCAGTACTTC.

The chain combines TRBV9 with TRBJ1-2; D might be TRBD1 (6 bases). The germline V gene encodes CDR1 SGDLS and CDR2 YYNGEE. Trimming left V 4 bases short and J 6 bases short, with 19 bases between. This CDR3 has 15 residues. The CDR3 coding sequence is TGTGCCAGCAGCCCGGTAGACAGGCCTTGGGATGGCTACACCTTC. This sequence encodes CASSPVDRPWDGYTF. Full variable domain (remainder filled in from reference TRBV9 and TRBJ1-2): DSGVTQTPKHLITATGQRVTLRCSPRSGDLSVYWYQQSLDQGLQFLIQYYNGEERAKGNILERFSAQQFPDLHSELNLSSLELGDSALYFCASSPVDRPWDGYTFGSGTRLTVV.

J is TRBJ2-7 and V is TRBV4-3, with a weak D call TRBD1 (6 bases). From germline, CDR1 is LGHNA and CDR2 YSLEER. The germline V and J ends were trimmed by 0 bases and 1 base, with 10 bases remaining between them. The CDR3 extends over 15 amino acids. The CDR3 bases are TGCGCCAGCAGCCAAGACCCAGGGGCATCCTACGAGCAGTACTTC. Translated, it gives CASSQDPGASYEQYF.

This clone was picked up a small number of times. This chain links TRBV9 with TRBJ2-5; D is uncertain. CDR1 is SGDLS and CDR2 is YYNGEE in the germline V gene. Trimming removed 2 bases from V and 1 base from J, with 9 bases in between. This CDR3 has 14 residues. Here the CDR3 reads CASSVSGFQETQYF. Written as DNA, the CDR3 is TGTGCCAGCAGCGTCTCTGGGTTCCAAGAGACCCAGTACTTC.

This chain connects TRBV4-3 to TRBJ2-7; TRBD1 aligns across 8 bases. Germline V CDR1 and CDR2: LGHNA, YSLEER. V lost 3 bases, J lost 2 bases, and 6 bases stayed unmatched. The CDR3 is 15 amino acids. DNA of the CDR3: TGCGCCAGCAGCCAGTCTGGGACAGGAGCCTACGAGCAGTACTTC. Translation gives CASSQSGTGAYEQYF.

This clone was detected once. This chain connects TRBV7-9 to TRBJ2-5, with D perhaps being TRBD1 or TRBD2 (5 bases each). The J call is uncertain, as TRBJ2-7 better fits the DNA end. This CDR3 has 14 residues. In germline, CDR1 is SEHNR, CDR2 FQNEAQ (reference sequence). Here the CDR3 DNA reads TGTGCCAGCAGCACCGGGACCCGGCAGCACGAGCAGTACTTC. This sequence encodes CASSTGTRQHEQYF.

In this sample, this clone turned up once. This chain connects TRBV7-6 to TRBJ1-1; 7 nucleotides line up with TRBD1. This CDR3 comprises 15 residues. Looked up from germline, CDR1 is SGHVS and CDR2 is FNYEAQ. Trimming removed 3 bases from V and 5 bases from J; junction bases left unmatched: 9. The CDR3 region has the DNA TGTGCCAGCAGCTTCAGTTCAGGGGGGAGGACTGAAGCTTTCTTT. It specifies CASSFSSGGRTEAFF.

The V and J genes are TRBV5-4 and TRBJ1-6; D is ambiguous. V was clipped by 0 bases and J by 5 bases, with 6 bases between them. The CDR3 extends over 14 amino acids. From germline, CDR1 is SGHNT and CDR2 YYREEE (reference sequence). CDR3 sequence (DNA): TGTGCCAGCAGCTTGGCGGGTCATAATTCACCCCTCCACTTT. It translates to CASSLAGHNSPLHF. Looking up the rest from reference TRBV5-4 and TRBJ1-6 gives the full variable domain: ETGVTQSPTHLIKTRGQQVTLRCSSQSGHNTVSWYQQALGQGPQFIFQYYREEENGRGNFPPRFSGLQFPNYSSELNVNALELDDSALYLCASSLAGHNSPLHFGNGTRLTVT.

This clone was found a few times. The rearrangement joins TRBV6-6 to TRBJ2-1; TRBD2 aligns across 7 bases. Germline V lookup: CDR1 MNHNY, CDR2 SVGAGI (reference sequence). V was pared by 4 bases and J by 3 bases, with 3 bases of the junction left unmatched. The CDR3 sequence is 14 residues long. The CDR3 region is CASSSPGGYNEQFF. In DNA, the CDR3 is TGTGCCAGCAGTTCCCCGGGGGGCTACAATGAGCAGTTCTTC.

The V gene is TRBV4-3, the J gene TRBJ1-3; no firm D call. V shed 4 bases and J shed 0 bases, with 10 bases lying between them. The germline gives CDR1 LGHNA, CDR2 YSLEER. This CDR3 has 15 amino acids. CDR3 amino acids: CASSPRASSGNTIYF. For the CDR3, the DNA is TGCGCCAGCAGCCCTCGGGCGAGCTCTGGAAACACCATATATTTT.

The J gene is TRBJ2-4, the V gene TRBV15; the D is unclear. The CDR3 runs to 13 residues. Germline values: CDR1 LNHNV, CDR2 YYDKDF (reference sequence). Trimming stripped 9 bases from V and 8 bases from J, with 17 bases between. The CDR3 protein is CATRDGRRDIQYF. The CDR3 nucleotides are TGTGCCACTAGGGATGGACGGCGCGACATTCAGTACTTC. Full variable domain (rest looked up from reference TRBV15 and TRBJ2-4): DAMVIQNPRYQVTQFGKPVTLSCSQTLNHNVMYWYQQKSSQAPKLLFHYYDKDFNNEADTPDNFQSRRPNTSFCFLDIRSPGLGDTAMYLCATRDGRRDIQYFGAGTRLSVL.

The chain carries TRBV14 and TRBJ2-4; D tentatively reads TRBD1 or TRBD2 (5 bases each). The CDR3 spans 15 residues. Trimming cost V 4 bases and J 4 bases, with 14 bases left between them. Germline CDR1 and CDR2: SGHDN and FVKESK. The CDR3 coding sequence is TGTGCCAGCAGCCGGGACGGCCAACCAAAAAACATTCAGTACTTC. This gives the protein CASSRDGQPKNIQYF.

The V gene is TRBV4-1, the J gene TRBJ2-2, with 11 bases that match TRBD2. The ends lost 1 base at V and 6 bases at J; junction bases unmatched: 10. Germline V gene lookup returns CDR1 MGHRA and CDR2 YSYEKL. The CDR3 has 18 residues. CDR3 protein: CASSQVIAGGPVAGELFF. CDR3 in DNA: TGCGCCAGCAGCCAAGTAATAGCGGGGGGGCCCGTCGCCGGGGAGCTGTTTTTT.

The V and J genes are TRBV4-3 and TRBJ2-3, with TRBD2 matching 9 bases. Trimming removed 0 bases from V and 4 bases from J; junction bases left unmatched: 8. From germline, CDR1 is LGHNA and CDR2 YSLEER. There are 17 residues in the CDR3. The chain's CDR3 is CASSQDRAGGPPDTQYF. DNA of the CDR3: TGCGCCAGCAGCCAAGATCGAGCGGGGGGCCCCCCAGATACGCAGTATTTT.

J is TRBJ1-2 and V is TRBV14; D gene ambiguous. V was cut by 1 base and J by 2 bases, with 5 bases left in between. CDR1 SGHDN and CDR2 FVKESK come from the germline V gene. The CDR3 runs to 13 residues. The CDR3 sequence is CASSQVLNYGYTF. The CDR3 DNA reads TGTGCCAGCAGCCAAGTCCTCAACTATGGCTACACCTTC.

The J gene is TRBJ2-7, the V gene TRBV6-6; 9 nucleotides line up with TRBD2. The V and J ends lost 5 bases and 2 bases, in that order; junction bases with no gene match: 1. The CDR3 is made up of 13 amino acids. Per the germline V gene, CDR1 is MNHNY and CDR2 is SVGAGI (reference sequence). The CDR3 sequence is CASSPSGTYEQYF. DNA for the CDR3: TGTGCCAGCAGTCCTAGCGGGACCTACGAGCAGTACTTC.